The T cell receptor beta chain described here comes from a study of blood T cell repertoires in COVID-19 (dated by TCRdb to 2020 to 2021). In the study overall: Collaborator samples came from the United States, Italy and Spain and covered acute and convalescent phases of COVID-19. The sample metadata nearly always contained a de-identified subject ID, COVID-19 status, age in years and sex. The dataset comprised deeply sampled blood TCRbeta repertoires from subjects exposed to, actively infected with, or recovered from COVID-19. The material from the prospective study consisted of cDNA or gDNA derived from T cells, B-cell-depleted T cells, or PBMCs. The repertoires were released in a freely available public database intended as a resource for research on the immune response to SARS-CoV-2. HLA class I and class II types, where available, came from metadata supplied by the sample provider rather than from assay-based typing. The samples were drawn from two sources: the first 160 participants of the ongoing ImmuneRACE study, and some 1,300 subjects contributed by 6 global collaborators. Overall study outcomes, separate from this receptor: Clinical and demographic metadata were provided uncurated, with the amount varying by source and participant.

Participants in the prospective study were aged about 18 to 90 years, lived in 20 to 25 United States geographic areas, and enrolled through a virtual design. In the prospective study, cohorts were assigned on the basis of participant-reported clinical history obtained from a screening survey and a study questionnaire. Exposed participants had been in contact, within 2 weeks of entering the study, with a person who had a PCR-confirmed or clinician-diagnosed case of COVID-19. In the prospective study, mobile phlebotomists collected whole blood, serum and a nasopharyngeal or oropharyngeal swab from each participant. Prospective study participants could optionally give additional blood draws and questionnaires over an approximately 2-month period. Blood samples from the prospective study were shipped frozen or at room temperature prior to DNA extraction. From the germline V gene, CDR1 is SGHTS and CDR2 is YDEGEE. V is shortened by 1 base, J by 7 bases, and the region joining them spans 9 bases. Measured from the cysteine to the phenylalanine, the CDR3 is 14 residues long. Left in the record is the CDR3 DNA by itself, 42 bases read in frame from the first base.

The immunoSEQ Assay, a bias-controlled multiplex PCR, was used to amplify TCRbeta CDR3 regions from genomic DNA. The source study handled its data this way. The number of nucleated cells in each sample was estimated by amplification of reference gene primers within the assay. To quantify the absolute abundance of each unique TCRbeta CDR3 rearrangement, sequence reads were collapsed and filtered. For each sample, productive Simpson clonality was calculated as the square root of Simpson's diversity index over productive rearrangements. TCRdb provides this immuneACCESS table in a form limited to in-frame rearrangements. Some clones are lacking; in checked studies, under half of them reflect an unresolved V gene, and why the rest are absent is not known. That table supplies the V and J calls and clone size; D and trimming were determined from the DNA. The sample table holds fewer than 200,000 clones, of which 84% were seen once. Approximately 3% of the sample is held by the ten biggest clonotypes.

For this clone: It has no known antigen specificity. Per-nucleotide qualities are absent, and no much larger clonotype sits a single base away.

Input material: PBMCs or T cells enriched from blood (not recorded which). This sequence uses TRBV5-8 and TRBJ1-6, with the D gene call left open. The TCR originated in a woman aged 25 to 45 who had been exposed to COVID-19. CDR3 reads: CASSLPQKNSPLHF. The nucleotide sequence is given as TGTGCCAGCAGCTTGCCACAGAAAAATTCACCCCTCCACTTT.